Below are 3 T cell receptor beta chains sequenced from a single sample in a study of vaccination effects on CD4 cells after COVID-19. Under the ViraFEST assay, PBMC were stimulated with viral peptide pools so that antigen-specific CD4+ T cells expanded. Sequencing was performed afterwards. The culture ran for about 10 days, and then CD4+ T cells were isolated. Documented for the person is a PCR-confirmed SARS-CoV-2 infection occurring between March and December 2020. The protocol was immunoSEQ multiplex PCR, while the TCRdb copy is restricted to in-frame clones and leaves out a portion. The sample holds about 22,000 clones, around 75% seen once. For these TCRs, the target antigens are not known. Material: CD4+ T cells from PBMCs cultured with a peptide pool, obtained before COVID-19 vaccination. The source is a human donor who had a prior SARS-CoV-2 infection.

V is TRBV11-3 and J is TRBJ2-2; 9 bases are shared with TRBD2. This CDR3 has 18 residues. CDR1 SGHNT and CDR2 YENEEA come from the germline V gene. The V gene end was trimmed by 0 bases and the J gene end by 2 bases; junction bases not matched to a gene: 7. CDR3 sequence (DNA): TGTGCCAGCAGCTTAGATGTTCAGCGGGGGGTAAACACCGGGGAGCTGTTTTTT. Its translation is CASSLDVQRGVNTGELFF. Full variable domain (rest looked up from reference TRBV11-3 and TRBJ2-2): EAGVVQSPRYKIIEKKQPVAFWCNPISGHNTLYWYLQNLGQGPELLIRYENEEAVDDSQLPKDRFSAERLKGVDSTLKIQPAELGDSAVYLCASSLDVQRGVNTGELFFGEGSRLTVL.

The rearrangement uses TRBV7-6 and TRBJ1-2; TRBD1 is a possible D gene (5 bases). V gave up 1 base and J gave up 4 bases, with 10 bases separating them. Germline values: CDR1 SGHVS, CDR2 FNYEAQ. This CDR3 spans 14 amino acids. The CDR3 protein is CASSLDEGSYGYTF. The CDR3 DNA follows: TGTGCCAGCAGCTTAGACGAGGGGTCCTATGGCTACACCTTC.

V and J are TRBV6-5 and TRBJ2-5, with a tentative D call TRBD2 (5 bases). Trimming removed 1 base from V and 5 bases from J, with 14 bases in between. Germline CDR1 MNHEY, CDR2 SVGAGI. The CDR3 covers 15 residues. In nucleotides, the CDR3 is TGTGCCAGCAGTTACTTTGCAGGACTTCCGGAGACCCAGTACTTC. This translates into CASSYFAGLPETQYF.